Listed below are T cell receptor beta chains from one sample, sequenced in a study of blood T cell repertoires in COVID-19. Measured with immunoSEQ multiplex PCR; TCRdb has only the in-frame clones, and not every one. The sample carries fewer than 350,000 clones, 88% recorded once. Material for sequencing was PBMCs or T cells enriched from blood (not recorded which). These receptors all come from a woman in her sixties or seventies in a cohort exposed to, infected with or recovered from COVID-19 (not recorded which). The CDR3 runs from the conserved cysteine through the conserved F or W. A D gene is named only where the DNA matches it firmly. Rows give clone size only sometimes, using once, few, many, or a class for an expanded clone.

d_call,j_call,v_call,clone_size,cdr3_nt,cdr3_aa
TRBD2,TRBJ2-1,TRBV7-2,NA,TGTGCCAGCAGCTTGAACTCAGGGAGCGGGGAAACGTTCTTC,CASSLNSGSGETFF
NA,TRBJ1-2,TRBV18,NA,TGTGCCAGCTCACCATCCTCCCGAGGCGACTATGGCTACACCTTC,CASSPSSRGDYGYTF
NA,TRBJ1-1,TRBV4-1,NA,TGCGCCAGCAGCCACCCTACCGACAGACCCAAAGCTTTCTTT,CASSHPTDRPKAFF
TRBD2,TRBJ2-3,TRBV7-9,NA,TGTGCCAGCAGCTTAGAAGTTAGCGGGAGGGATACGCAGTATTTT,CASSLEVSGRDTQYF
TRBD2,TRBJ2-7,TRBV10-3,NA,TGTGCCATCCACCGGGAGGGATCATACGAGCAGTACTTC,CAIHREGSYEQYF
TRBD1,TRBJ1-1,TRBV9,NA,TGTGCCAGCAGCGTCGTCGCAGGACAGGGTCAAACTGAAGCTTTCTTT,CASSVVAGQGQTEAFF
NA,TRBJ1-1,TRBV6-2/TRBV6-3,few,TGTGCCAGCAGCCCACGTCAGGGATCGAACACTGAAGCTTTCTTT,CASSPRQGSNTEAFF
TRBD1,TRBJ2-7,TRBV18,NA,TGTGCCAGCTCACCAAGTCAGGGGGCTATTGAGCAGTACTTC,CASSPSQGAIEQYF
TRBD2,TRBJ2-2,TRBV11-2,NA,TGTGCCAGCAGCATCACTAGCGGGAGGGGCCCCGGGGAGCTGTTTTTT,CASSITSGRGPGELFF
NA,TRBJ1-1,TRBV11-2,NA,TGTGCCAGCAGCTTATTATCGGTAGCAGCTATGAACACTGAAGCTTTCTTT,CASSLLSVAAMNTEAFF
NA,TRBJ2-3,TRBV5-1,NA,TGCGCCAGCAGCTTGGGTTACACAGATACGCAGTATTTT,CASSLGYTDTQYF
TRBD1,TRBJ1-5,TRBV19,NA,TGTGCCAGTAGTAACCGGGACAGGGGGGTCATTCAGGGCAATCAGCCCCAGCATTTT,CASSNRDRGVIQGNQPQHF
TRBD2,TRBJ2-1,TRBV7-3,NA,TGTGCCAGCAGCCTTGGACTAGCGGTAAACAATGAGCAGTTCTTC,CASSLGLAVNNEQFF
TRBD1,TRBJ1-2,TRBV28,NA,TGTGCGGAAGGACAGGGGGGGAACTATGGCTACACCTTC,CAEGQGGNYGYTF
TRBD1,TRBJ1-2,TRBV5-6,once,TGTGCCAGCAGCCTACCGGGACAGGGGGCTTCGAGATACACCTTC,CASSLPGQGASRYTF
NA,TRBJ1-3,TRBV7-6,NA,TGTGCCAGCAGCTTCGGAGGGGAAGGAAACACCATATATTTT,CASSFGGEGNTIYF
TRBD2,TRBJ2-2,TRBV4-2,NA,TGTGCCAGCAGCCTATTAGCGGGAGGTGGCACCGGGGAGCTGTTTTTT,CASSLLAGGGTGELFF
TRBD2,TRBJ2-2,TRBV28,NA,TGTGCGACCAAAGCGGGACTCGGGGAGCGGACCGGGGAGCTGTTTTTT,CATKAGLGERTGELFF
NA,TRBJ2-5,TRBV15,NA,TGTGCCACCAGCAGACGTGGACAGCAAGAGACCCAGTACTTC,CATSRRGQQETQYF
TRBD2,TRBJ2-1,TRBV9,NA,TGTGCCAGCAGCGCACGTAGTTCCCGCCCGGGACTAGCCCCACATGAGCAGTTCTTC,CASSARSSRPGLAPHEQFF
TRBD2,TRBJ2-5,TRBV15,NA,TGTGCCACCAGCAGAGGCGCAGCGGGAGGGAGGCTGGAGACCCAGTACTTC,CATSRGAAGGRLETQYF
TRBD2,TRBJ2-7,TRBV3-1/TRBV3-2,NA,TGTGCCAGCAGCCTCAGACTAGCGGGAGGCTACGAGCAGTACTTC,CASSLRLAGGYEQYF